This T cell receptor beta chain was found in a study of neurological immune-mediated disorders. This CDR3 is built from 18 residues. Germline trimming cut 4 bases from V and 7 bases from J; bases unmatched to any gene: 19. Germline CDR1 SGHRS, CDR2 YFSETQ. Each CDR3 protein is one row after TCRdb ran MiXCR on the 5' RACE reads. The sample holds 35,000 to 45,000 distinct CDR3 sequences; around 3.1% are singletons and the top ten take more than 7%. The time point: longitudinal time-point 1 (baseline). At least ten counts were recorded for this clonotype. Sequencing was performed on PBMCs. The receptor's source is a woman aged 60-75 years with multiple sclerosis. The J gene is TRBJ1-4, the V gene TRBV5-1, with 7 bases that match TRBD1. Here the CDR3 reads CASSRHPFRRDSLEKLFF. CDR3 in DNA: TGCGCCAGCAGCCGCCACCCATTTCGCCGGGACAGCCTTGAAAAACTGTTTTTT.